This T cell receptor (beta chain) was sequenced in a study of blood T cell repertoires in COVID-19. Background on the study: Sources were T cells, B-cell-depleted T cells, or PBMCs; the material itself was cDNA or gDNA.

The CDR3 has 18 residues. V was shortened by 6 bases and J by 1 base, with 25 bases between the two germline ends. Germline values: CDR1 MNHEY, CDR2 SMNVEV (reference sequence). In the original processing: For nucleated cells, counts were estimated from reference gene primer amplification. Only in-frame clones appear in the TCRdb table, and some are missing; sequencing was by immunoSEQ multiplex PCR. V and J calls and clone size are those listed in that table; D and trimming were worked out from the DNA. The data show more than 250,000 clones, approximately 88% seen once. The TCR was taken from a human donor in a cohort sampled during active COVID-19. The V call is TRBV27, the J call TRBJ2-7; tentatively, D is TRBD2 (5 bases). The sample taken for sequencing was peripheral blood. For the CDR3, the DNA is TGTGCCAGCAGCCGAAAAACTACTAGTAACCTCCATTCCTACGAGCAGTACTTC. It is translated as CASSRKTTSNLHSYEQYF.